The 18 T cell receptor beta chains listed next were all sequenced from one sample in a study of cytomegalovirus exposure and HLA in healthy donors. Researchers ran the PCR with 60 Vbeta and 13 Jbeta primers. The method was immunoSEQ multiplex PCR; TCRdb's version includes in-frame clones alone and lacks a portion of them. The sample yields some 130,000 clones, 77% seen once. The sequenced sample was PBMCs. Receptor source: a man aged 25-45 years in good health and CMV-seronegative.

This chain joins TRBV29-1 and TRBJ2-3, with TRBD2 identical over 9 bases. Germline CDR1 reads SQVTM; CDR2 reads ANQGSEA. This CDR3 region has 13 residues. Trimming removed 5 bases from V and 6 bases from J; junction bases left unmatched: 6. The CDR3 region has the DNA TGCAGCGTTAAATCTAGCGGGGTGGATACGCAGTATTTT. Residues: CSVKSSGVDTQYF.

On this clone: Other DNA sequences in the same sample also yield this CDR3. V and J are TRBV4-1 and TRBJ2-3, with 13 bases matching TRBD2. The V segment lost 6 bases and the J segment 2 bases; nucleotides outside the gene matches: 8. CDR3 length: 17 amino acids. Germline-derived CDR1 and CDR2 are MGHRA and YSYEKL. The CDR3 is CASRLLAGGSATDTQYF. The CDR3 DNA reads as TGCGCCAGCAGGCTACTAGCGGGAGGGTCAGCCACAGATACGCAGTATTTT.

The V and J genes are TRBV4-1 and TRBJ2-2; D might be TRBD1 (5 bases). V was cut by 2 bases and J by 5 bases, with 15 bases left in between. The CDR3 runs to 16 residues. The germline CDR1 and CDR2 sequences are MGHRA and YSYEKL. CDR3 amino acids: CASSQITGQGTGELFF. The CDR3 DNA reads TGCGCCAGCAGCCAAATTACCGGTCAGGGTACCGGGGAGCTGTTTTTT.

The CDR3 nucleotides are TGTGCCAGCAGCTTAGTCGGGGGGCTAGCGGAAGAGACCCAGTACTTC. Its translation is CASSLVGGLAEETQYF. This rearrangement joins TRBV11-2 to TRBJ2-5, with D tentatively TRBD2 (7 bases). Deletions cut 1 base from V and 3 bases from J, with 15 bases between. CDR1 is SGHAT and CDR2 is FQNNGV in the germline V gene. The CDR3 is 16 residues long.

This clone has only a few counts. The CDR3 sequence: CASSPDPLAGVQDTQYF. The CDR3 DNA reads as TGTGCCAGCAGCCCCGACCCCCTAGCGGGAGTACAAGATACGCAGTATTTT. The chain recombines TRBV7-3 with TRBJ2-3, with TRBD2 matching 10 bases. J was trimmed by 5 bases and V by 5 bases; bases with no gene match: 13. The germline CDR1 and CDR2 sequences are SGHTA and FQGTGA. This CDR3 spans 17 amino acids.

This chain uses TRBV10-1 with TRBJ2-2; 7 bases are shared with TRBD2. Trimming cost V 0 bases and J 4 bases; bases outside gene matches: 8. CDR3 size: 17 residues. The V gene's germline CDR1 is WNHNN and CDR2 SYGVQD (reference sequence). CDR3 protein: CASSESGGRGVTGELFF. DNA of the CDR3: TGCGCCAGCAGTGAGTCGGGAGGGAGGGGTGTCACCGGGGAGCTGTTTTTT.

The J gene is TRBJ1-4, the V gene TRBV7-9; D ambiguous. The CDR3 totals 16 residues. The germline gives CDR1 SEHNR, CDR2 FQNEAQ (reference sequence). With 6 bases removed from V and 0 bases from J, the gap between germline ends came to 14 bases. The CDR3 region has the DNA TGTGCCAGCAGAGTAGAGGGCATCTCAACTAATGAAAAACTGTTTTTT. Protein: CASRVEGISTNEKLFF.

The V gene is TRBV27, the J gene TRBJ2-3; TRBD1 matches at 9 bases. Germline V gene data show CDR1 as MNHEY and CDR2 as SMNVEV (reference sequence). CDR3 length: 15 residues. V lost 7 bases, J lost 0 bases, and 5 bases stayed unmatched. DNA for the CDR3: TGTGCCAGCACGTCAGGACAGGGGAGCACAGATACGCAGTATTTT. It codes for CASTSGQGSTDTQYF.

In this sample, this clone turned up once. The CDR3 region has the DNA TGTGCCAGCAGCACCGGGACTAGCGGTTTAAATGAGCAGTTCTTC. Its translation is CASSTGTSGLNEQFF. The V and J genes are TRBV7-9 and TRBJ2-1, with 11 positions matching TRBD2. The germline V gene encodes CDR1 SEHNR and CDR2 FQNEAQ (reference sequence). The CDR3 spans 15 residues. V was pared by 5 bases and J by 7 bases, with 7 bases of the junction left unmatched.

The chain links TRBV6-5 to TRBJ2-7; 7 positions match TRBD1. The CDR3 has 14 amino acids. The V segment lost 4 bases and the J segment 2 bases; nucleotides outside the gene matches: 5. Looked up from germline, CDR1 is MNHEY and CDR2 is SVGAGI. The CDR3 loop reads CASSSLGGPYEQYF. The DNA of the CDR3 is TGTGCCAGCAGTTCGCTAGGGGGCCCCTACGAGCAGTACTTC.

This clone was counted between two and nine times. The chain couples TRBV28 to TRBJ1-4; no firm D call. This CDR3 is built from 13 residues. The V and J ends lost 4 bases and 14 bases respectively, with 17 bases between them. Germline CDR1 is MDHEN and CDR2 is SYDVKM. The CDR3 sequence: CASSSHSTQSLFF. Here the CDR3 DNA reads TGTGCCAGCAGTTCCCACTCTACTCAATCGCTGTTTTTT.

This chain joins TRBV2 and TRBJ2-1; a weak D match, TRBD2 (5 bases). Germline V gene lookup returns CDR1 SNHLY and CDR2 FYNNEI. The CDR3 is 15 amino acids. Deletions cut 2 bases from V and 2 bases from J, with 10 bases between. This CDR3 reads CASSESGIAYNEQFF. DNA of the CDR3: TGTGCCAGCAGTGAATCGGGGATCGCCTACAATGAGCAGTTCTTC.

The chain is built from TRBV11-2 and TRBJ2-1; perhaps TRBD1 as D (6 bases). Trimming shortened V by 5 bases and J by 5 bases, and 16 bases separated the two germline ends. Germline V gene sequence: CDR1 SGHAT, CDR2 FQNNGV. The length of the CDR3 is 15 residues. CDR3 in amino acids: CASSHPGTQNNEQFF. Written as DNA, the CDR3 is TGTGCCAGCAGCCATCCCGGGACACAGAACAATGAGCAGTTCTTC.

CDR3 loop: CASSVVGLAHLTDTQYF. The CDR3 bases are TGTGCCAGCAGCGTAGTGGGACTAGCGCATCTCACAGATACGCAGTATTTT. This chain connects TRBV9 to TRBJ2-3; 10 bases align to TRBD2. Trimming removed 0 bases from V and 2 bases from J; junction bases left unmatched: 6. CDR1 SGDLS and CDR2 YYNGEE come from the germline V gene. The CDR3 has 17 residues.

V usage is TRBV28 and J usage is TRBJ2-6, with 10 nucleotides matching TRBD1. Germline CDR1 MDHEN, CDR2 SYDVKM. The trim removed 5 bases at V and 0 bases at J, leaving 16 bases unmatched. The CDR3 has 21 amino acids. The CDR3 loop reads CASSPTYTGQGVSSGANVLTF. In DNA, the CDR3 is TGTGCCAGCAGTCCGACCTATACCGGACAGGGGGTTAGCTCTGGGGCCAACGTCCTGACTTTC.

The CDR3 region is CASSVDLAGVGTDTQYF. For the CDR3, the DNA is TGTGCCAGCAGCGTCGACCTAGCGGGAGTTGGCACAGATACGCAGTATTTT. The chain links TRBV9 to TRBJ2-3; 10 nucleotides match TRBD2. Germline V gene sequence: CDR1 SGDLS, CDR2 YYNGEE. The CDR3 runs to 17 residues. V shed 2 bases and J 1 base; nucleotides not matched to a gene: 7.

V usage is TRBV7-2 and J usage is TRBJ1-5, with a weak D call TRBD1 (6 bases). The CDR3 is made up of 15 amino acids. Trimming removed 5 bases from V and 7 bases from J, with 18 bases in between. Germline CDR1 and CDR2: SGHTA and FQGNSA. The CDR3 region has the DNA TGTGCCAGCAGCGCCCGTACAGGGAGGGAACAGCCCCAGCATTTT. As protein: CASSARTGREQPQHF.

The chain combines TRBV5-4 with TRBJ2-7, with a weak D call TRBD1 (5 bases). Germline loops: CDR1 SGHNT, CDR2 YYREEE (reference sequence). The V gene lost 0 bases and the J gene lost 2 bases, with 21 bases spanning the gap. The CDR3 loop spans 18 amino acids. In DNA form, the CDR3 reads TGTGCCAGCAGCTTGGGGGGCCGGTCGAGGAGCCGGGCCTACGAGCAGTACTTC. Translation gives CASSLGGRSRSRAYEQYF.